Given below is one TCR beta chain in context. What it binds is not known. The CDR3 runs to 18 residues. Germline-derived CDR1 and CDR2 are SGHDN and FVKESK. This record belongs to a study of monozygotic twins with inflammatory bowel disease. Broader study findings: Versus healthy twins, IBD patients showed fewer clonotypes shared with others, especially with disease activity.

TCRdb derives one entry per CDR3 protein from the 5' RACE reads, leaving out DNA. The ten top clones account for roughly 2.3%, within a sample of 160,000 or so distinct CDR3 sequences. V and J are TRBV14 and TRBJ1-4; the TRBD1 assignment by TCRdb is unverifiable without DNA. The sample taken for sequencing was blood. The clonotype originates from a human donor with ulcerative colitis or Crohn's disease, or a healthy co-twin of an affected twin (not recorded which). CDR3: CASSQDPIQGATNEKLFF.